A single sample gave rise to the 23 T cell receptor beta chains below, sequenced in a study of blood T cell repertoires in COVID-19. Clones were sequenced by immunoSEQ multiplex PCR, and TCRdb holds only the in-frame ones, with some missing. This sample has about 60,000 clones, with approximately 79% found just once. Sequencing was performed on peripheral blood. These receptor sequences come from a woman in her 70s with acute or convalescent COVID-19.

V gene TRBV2 combines with J gene TRBJ1-6; 11 nucleotides align to TRBD1. The CDR3 contains 16 residues. Germline CDR1 SNHLY, CDR2 FYNNEI. Trimming took 2 bases from V and 8 from J; bases not matched to a gene: 5. CDR3 nucleotide sequence: TGTGCCAGCAGTGAACTGGACAGGGGGCGGGATTCACCCCTCCACTTT. Residues: CASSELDRGRDSPLHF.

This clone was seen only once. The rearrangement uses TRBV5-1 and TRBJ2-5; no reliable D call. The CDR3 is made up of 14 amino acids. Trimming left V 4 bases short and J 5 bases short, with 15 bases between. The germline V gene has CDR1 SGHRS and CDR2 YFSETQ. The CDR3 DNA is TGCGCCAGCAGCCGTCGCTACACCGGGGAGACCCAGTACTTC. Its translation is CASSRRYTGETQYF. Combining the CDR3 with reference TRBV5-1 and TRBJ2-5 gives the whole variable domain KAGVTQTPRYLIKTRGQQVTLSCSPISGHRSVSWYQQTPGQGLQFLFEYFSETQRNKGNFPGRFSGRQFSNSRSEMNVSTLELGDSALYLCASSRRYTGETQYFGPGTRLLVL.

The chain uses TRBV7-6 and TRBJ2-7, with TRBD1 matching 9 bases. The CDR3 length is 15 residues. In germline, CDR1 is SGHVS, CDR2 FNYEAQ. The J segment lost 1 base and the V segment lost 1 base, leaving 2 bases of the junction unmatched. The CDR3 loop reads CASSLEDRGSYEQYF. In nucleotides, the CDR3 is TGTGCCAGCAGCTTAGAGGACAGGGGTTCCTACGAGCAGTACTTC. Supplemented by reference TRBV7-6 and TRBJ2-7, the full variable domain reads GAGVSQSPRYKVTKRGQDVALRCDPISGHVSLYWYRQALGQGPEFLTYFNYEAQQDKSGLPNDRFSAERPEGSISTLTIQRTEQRDSAMYRCASSLEDRGSYEQYFGPGTRLTVT.

The rearrangement links TRBV6-5 to TRBJ2-2; 8 bases align to TRBD1. Germline CDR1 and CDR2: MNHEY and SVGAGI. The V gene end was trimmed by 4 bases and the J gene end by 4 bases; junction bases not matched to a gene: 5. This CDR3 is 15 amino acids long. CDR3 protein: CASSLSGGVTGELFF. DNA of the CDR3: TGTGCCAGCAGTTTATCAGGGGGCGTCACCGGGGAGCTGTTTTTT.

V is TRBV19 and J is TRBJ2-5, with 10 nucleotides matching TRBD2. The CDR3 spans 16 residues. Germline assignment: CDR1 LNHDA and CDR2 SQIVND (reference sequence). Unmatched junction bases numbered 9, after V lost 3 bases and J lost 5 bases. CDR3 in amino acids: CASSMVGLAVRETQYF. Written as DNA, the CDR3 is TGTGCCAGTAGTATGGTCGGACTAGCGGTGCGTGAGACCCAGTACTTC.

J is TRBJ2-5 and V is TRBV25-1; 9 nucleotides match TRBD1. V was pared by 6 bases and J by 2 bases, with 1 base of the junction left unmatched. From germline, CDR1 is MGHDK and CDR2 SYGVNS. The CDR3 sequence is 13 residues long. CDR3 protein: CASRTGGQETQYF. The DNA for the CDR3 is TGTGCCAGCAGGACAGGGGGACAAGAGACCCAGTACTTC.

The count of this clone is one. V usage is TRBV4-2 and J usage is TRBJ2-3; D not certain. Germline CDR1 reads LGHNA; CDR2 reads YNFKEQ. V lost 1 base to trimming and J lost 0 bases, with 8 bases between them. The CDR3 has 15 residues. CDR3 protein: CASSQAARSTDTQYF. The CDR3 DNA reads TGTGCCAGCAGCCAAGCGGCTAGAAGCACAGATACGCAGTATTTT.

The DNA of the CDR3 is TGTGCCACCAGCGGTCGTTGCGGGGGGAAGGAGTTCTTC. The encoded protein is CATSGRCGGKEFF. This chain links TRBV24-1 with TRBJ2-1; the match to TRBD2 covers 8 bases. Germline lookup yields CDR1 KGHDR and CDR2 SFDVKD. CDR3 length: 13 amino acids. Germline trimming cut 7 bases from V and 14 bases from J; bases unmatched to any gene: 12.

This chain links TRBV5-4 with TRBJ1-2; TRBD1 aligns across 8 bases. The CDR3 has 16 amino acids. Trimming at V came to 0 bases and at J to 4 bases, leaving 8 bases not matched to a gene. CDR1 is SGHNT, CDR2 YYREEE, per germline (reference sequence). CDR3 residues: CASSLEGRGQGYGYTF. The CDR3 DNA follows: TGTGCCAGCAGCTTGGAGGGCAGGGGGCAAGGCTATGGCTACACCTTC.

The V and J genes are TRBV19 and TRBJ1-5; TRBD1 is a possible D gene (5 bases). The V end lost 7 bases, the J end lost 4 bases, and 17 bases lay between the germline ends. The germline gives CDR1 LNHDA, CDR2 SQIVND (reference sequence). This CDR3 comprises 15 residues. This CDR3 is CASKGGQGQNQPQHF. CDR3 nucleotides: TGTGCCAGTAAGGGTGGGCAGGGCCAGAATCAGCCCCAGCATTTT. Together with reference TRBV19 and TRBJ1-5, the CDR3 gives the full variable domain: DGGITQSPKYLFRKEGQNVTLSCEQNLNHDAMYWYRQDPGQGLRLIYYSQIVNDFQKGDIAEGYSVSREKKESFPLTVTSAQKNPTAFYLCASKGGQGQNQPQHFGDGTRLSIL.

The count of this clone is one. The chain joins TRBV27 to TRBJ1-3; maybe TRBD1 (5 bases). With 6 bases removed from V and 4 bases from J, the gap between germline ends came to 16 bases. This CDR3 spans 15 amino acids. Germline assignment: CDR1 MNHEY and CDR2 SMNVEV (reference sequence). CDR3 bases: TGTGCCAGCAGGGCGGGACGGCAGTTAGGAAACACCATATATTTT. This sequence encodes CASRAGRQLGNTIYF.

The chain couples TRBV5-4 to TRBJ1-6; TRBD1 matches 8 bases. CDR1 SGHNT and CDR2 YYREEE come from the germline V gene (reference sequence). The CDR3 is 15 residues long. Trimming took 4 bases from V and 7 from J; bases not matched to a gene: 7. CDR3 in DNA: TGTGCCAGCAGCCAAGGACAGGGCTTGAATTCACCCCTCCACTTT. Protein product: CASSQGQGLNSPLHF.

The rearrangement uses TRBV19 and TRBJ1-1, with a weak D call TRBD1 (6 bases). The CDR3 sequence is 14 residues long. Trimming took 4 bases from V and 4 from J, leaving 13 bases between them. CDR1 LNHDA and CDR2 SQIVND come from the germline V gene (reference sequence). The CDR3: CASSRFDRPTEAFF. The CDR3 coding sequence is TGTGCCAGTAGTAGATTCGACAGGCCCACTGAAGCTTTCTTT. The variable domain in full, completed from reference TRBV19 and TRBJ1-1, reads DGGITQSPKYLFRKEGQNVTLSCEQNLNHDAMYWYRQDPGQGLRLIYYSQIVNDFQKGDIAEGYSVSREKKESFPLTVTSAQKNPTAFYLCASSRFDRPTEAFFGQGTRLTVV.

This sequence joins TRBV6-1 and TRBJ1-4, with 7 nucleotides matching TRBD1. V gave up 3 bases and J gave up 8 bases; unmatched junction bases: 12. Germline CDR1 MNHNS, CDR2 SASEGT. The CDR3 covers 16 residues. The CDR3 sequence is CASSDLGQALSEKLFF. CDR3 DNA sequence: TGTGCCAGCAGTGACTTAGGACAGGCCCTGAGCGAAAAACTGTTTTTT.

CDR3 amino acids: CASSEASRSTDTQYF. As DNA, the CDR3 is TGTGCCAGCAGTGAAGCGTCGAGAAGCACAGATACGCAGTATTTT. The rearrangement joins TRBV6-1 to TRBJ2-3; no clear D. The V end lost 0 bases, the J end lost 0 bases, and 7 bases lay between the germline ends. CDR1 MNHNS and CDR2 SASEGT come from the germline V gene. This CDR3 has 15 amino acids.

This clone was recorded only once. The V gene is TRBV5-4, the J gene TRBJ2-7; TRBD1 matches 10 bases. The junction had 6 bases not matched to a gene; V was cut back by 5 bases and J by 4 bases. The CDR3 has 14 residues. Germline values: CDR1 SGHNT, CDR2 YYREEE (reference sequence). CDR3 region: CASRPGQGSYEQYF. The DNA of the CDR3 is TGTGCCAGCAGACCGGGACAGGGGTCGTACGAGCAGTACTTC.

This clone was seen more than once but under ten times. V and J are TRBV27 and TRBJ1-6; 8 nucleotides line up with TRBD1. Germline CDR1 is MNHEY and CDR2 is SMNVEV (reference sequence). The CDR3 covers 18 residues. With V trimmed by 7 bases and J by 0 bases, 11 bases remained unmatched. DNA for the CDR3: TGTGCCAGCACCCAGATGACAGGGGTCAACTCCTATAATTCACCCCTCCACTTT. This gives the protein CASTQMTGVNSYNSPLHF.

The chain links TRBV5-8 to TRBJ2-7; 7 bases match TRBD1. The CDR3 spans 15 residues. The junction had 11 bases not matched to a gene; V was cut back by 4 bases and J by 4 bases. Germline CDR1 reads SGHTS; CDR2 reads YDEGEE. CDR3 protein: CASSVGDSRPYEQYF. For the CDR3, the DNA is TGTGCCAGCAGCGTGGGGGACAGCCGGCCTTACGAGCAGTACTTC.

V gene TRBV15 combines with J gene TRBJ2-1, with D possibly matching TRBD1 (6 bases). V was shortened by 2 bases and J by 9 bases, with 14 bases between the two germline ends. Germline CDR1 and CDR2: LNHNV and YYDKDF (reference sequence). The CDR3 totals 14 residues. This CDR3 is CATSRTTGWREQFF. The DNA of the CDR3 is TGTGCCACCAGCAGAACTACAGGGTGGCGTGAGCAGTTCTTC.

J is TRBJ2-3 and V is TRBV10-3; 7 positions agree with TRBD2. From germline, CDR1 is ENHRY and CDR2 SYGVKD. The J segment lost 2 bases and the V segment lost 0 bases, leaving 14 bases of the junction unmatched. The CDR3 extends over 19 amino acids. The CDR3 DNA reads as TGTGCCATCAGTGAGTCACCTGGGAGTGCGGCGGGAGTCACAGATACGCAGTATTTT. Translation gives CAISESPGSAAGVTDTQYF.

This clone has just a few counts. Other nucleotide sequences from this sample produce the same CDR3. The chain couples TRBV7-9 to TRBJ2-5, with 8 bases that match TRBD2. Germline loops: CDR1 SEHNR, CDR2 FQNEAQ (reference sequence). Unmatched junction bases numbered 7, after V lost 5 bases and J lost 5 bases. This CDR3 is 14 amino acids long. This chain's CDR3 is CASSLGLGGETQYF. The CDR3 nucleotides are TGTGCCAGCAGCCTGGGACTAGGCGGGGAGACCCAGTACTTC.

As DNA, the CDR3 is TGTGCCAGCAGCCCCCGGGGTTCGGGGGGGATCACCGGGGAGCTGTTTTTT. As protein: CASSPRGSGGITGELFF. V usage is TRBV14 and J usage is TRBJ2-2, with 8 bases aligning to TRBD2. The CDR3 sequence is 17 residues long. Germline CDR1 reads SGHDN; CDR2 reads FVKESK. J lost 4 bases, V lost 4 bases, and 11 bases had no gene match.

J is TRBJ2-1 and V is TRBV7-9; 15 bases match TRBD2. The germline V gene has CDR1 SEHNR and CDR2 FQNEAQ (reference sequence). CDR3 length: 15 residues. Unmatched junction bases numbered 1, after V lost 4 bases and J lost 6 bases. CDR3 sequence (DNA): TGTGCCAGCAGCTGGACTAGCGGGGGGGCCAATGAGCAGTTCTTC. Encoded protein: CASSWTSGGANEQFF.